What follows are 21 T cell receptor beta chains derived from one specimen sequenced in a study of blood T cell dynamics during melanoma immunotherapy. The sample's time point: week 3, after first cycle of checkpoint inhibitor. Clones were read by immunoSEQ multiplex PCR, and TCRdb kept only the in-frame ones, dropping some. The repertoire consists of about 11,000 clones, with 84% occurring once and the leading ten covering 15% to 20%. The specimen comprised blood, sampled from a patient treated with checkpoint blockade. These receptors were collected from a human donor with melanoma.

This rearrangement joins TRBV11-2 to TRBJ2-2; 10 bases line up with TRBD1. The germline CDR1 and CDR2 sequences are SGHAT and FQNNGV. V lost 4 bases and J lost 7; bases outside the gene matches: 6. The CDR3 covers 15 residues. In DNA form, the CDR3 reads TGTGCCAGCAGCTGGGACAGGGGAGGCGGCGGGGAGCTGTTTTTT. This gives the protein CASSWDRGGGGELFF.

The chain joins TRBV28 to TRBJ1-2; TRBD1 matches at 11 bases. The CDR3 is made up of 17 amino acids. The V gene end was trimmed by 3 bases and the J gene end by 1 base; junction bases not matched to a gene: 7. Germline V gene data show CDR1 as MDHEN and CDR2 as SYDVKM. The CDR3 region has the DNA TGTGCCAGCAGTTTCGTGGGGACAGGGGGAGGTAACTATGGCTACACCTTC. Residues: CASSFVGTGGGNYGYTF.

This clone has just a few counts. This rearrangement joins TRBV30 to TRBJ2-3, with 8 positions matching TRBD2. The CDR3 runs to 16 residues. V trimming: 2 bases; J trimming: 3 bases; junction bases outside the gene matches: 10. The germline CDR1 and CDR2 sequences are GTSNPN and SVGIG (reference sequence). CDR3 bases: TGTGCCTGGAGTTTGGTACAGGGCGGGAGGACAGATACGCAGTATTTT. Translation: CAWSLVQGGRTDTQYF.

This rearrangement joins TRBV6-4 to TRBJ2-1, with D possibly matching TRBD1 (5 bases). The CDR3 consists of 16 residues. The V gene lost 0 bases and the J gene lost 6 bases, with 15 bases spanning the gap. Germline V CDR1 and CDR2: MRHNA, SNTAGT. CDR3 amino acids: CASSDSRQGWGNEQFF. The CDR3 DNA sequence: TGTGCCAGCAGTGACTCTAGGCAGGGATGGGGCAATGAGCAGTTCTTC.

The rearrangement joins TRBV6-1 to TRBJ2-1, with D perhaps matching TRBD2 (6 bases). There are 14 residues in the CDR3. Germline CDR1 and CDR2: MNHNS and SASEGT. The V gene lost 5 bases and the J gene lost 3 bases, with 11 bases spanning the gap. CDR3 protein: CASSSGGNYNEQFF. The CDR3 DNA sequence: TGTGCCAGCAGTTCCGGGGGAAACTACAATGAGCAGTTCTTC.

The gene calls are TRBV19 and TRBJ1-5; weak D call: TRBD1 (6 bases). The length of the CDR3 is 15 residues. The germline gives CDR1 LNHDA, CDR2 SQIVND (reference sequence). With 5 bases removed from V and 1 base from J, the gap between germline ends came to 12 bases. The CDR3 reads CASSLKGQSNQPQHF. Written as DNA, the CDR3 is TGTGCCAGTAGTCTAAAAGGACAGAGCAATCAGCCCCAGCATTTT.

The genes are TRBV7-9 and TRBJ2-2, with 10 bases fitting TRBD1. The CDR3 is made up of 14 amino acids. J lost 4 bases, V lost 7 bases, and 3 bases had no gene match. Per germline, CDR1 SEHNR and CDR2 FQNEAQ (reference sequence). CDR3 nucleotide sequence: TGTGCCAGCACGACAGGGGGCACCACCGGGGAGCTGTTTTTT. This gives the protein CASTTGGTTGELFF.

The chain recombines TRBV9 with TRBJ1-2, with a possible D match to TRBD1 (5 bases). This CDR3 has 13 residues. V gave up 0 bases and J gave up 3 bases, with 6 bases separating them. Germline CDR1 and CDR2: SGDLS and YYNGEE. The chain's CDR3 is CASSVGGDYGYTF. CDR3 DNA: TGTGCCAGCAGCGTAGGGGGGGACTATGGCTACACCTTC.

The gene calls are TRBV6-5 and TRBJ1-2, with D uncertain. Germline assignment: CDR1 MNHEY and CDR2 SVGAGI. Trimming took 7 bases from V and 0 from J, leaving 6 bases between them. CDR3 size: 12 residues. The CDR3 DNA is TGTGCCAGCAAGGCCGCTAACTATGGCTACACCTTC. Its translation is CASKAANYGYTF.

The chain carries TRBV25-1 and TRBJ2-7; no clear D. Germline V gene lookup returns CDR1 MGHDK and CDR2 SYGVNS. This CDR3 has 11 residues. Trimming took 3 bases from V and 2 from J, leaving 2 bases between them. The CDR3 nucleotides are TGTGCCAGCAGTGAGGCCTACGAGCAGTACTTC. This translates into CASSEAYEQYF.

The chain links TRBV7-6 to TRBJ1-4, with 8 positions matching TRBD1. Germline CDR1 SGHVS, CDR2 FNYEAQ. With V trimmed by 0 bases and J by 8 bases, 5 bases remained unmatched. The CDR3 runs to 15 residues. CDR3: CASSLADRESEKLFF. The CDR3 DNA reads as TGTGCCAGCAGCTTAGCGGACAGGGAAAGCGAAAAACTGTTTTTT.

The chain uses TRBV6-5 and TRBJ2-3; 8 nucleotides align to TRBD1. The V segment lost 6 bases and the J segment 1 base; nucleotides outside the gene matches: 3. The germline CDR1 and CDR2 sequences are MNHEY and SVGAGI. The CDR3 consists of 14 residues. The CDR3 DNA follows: TGTGCCAGCAGCTCGACAGGGGGCACAGATACGCAGTATTTT. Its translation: CASSSTGGTDTQYF.

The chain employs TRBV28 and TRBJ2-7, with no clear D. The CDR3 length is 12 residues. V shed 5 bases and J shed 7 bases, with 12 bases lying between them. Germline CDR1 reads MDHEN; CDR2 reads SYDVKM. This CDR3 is CASSLQISEQYF. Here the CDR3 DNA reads TGTGCCAGCAGTCTTCAAATTTCAGAGCAGTACTTC.

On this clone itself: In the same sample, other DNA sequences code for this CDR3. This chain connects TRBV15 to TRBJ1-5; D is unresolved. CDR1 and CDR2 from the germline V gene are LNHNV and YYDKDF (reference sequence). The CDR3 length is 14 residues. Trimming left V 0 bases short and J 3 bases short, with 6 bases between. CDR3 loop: CATSRDLVNQPQHF. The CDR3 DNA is TGTGCCACCAGCAGAGACCTCGTCAATCAGCCCCAGCATTTT.

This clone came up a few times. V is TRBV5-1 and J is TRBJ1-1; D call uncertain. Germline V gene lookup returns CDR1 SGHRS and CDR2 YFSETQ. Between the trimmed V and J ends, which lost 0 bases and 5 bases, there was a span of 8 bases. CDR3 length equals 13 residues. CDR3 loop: CASSLAPKTEAFF. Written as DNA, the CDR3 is TGCGCCAGCAGCTTGGCCCCGAAGACTGAAGCTTTCTTT.

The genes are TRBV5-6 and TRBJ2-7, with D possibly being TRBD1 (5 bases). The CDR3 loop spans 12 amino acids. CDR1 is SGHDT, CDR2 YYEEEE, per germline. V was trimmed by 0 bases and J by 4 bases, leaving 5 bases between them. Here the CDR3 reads CASSLGQYEQYF. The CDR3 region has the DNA TGTGCCAGCAGCTTGGGACAGTACGAGCAGTACTTC. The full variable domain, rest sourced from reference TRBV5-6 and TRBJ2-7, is DAGVTQSPTHLIKTRGQQVTLRCSPKSGHDTVSWYQQALGQGPQFIFQYYEEEERQRGNFPDRFSGHQFPNYSSELNVNALLLGDSALYLCASSLGQYEQYFGPGTRLTVT.

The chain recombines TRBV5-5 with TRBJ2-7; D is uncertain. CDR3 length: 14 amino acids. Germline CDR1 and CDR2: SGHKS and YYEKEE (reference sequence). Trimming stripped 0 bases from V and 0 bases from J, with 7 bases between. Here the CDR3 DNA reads TGTGCCAGCAGCTTGGTTGGGGACTCCTACGAGCAGTACTTC. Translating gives CASSLVGDSYEQYF.

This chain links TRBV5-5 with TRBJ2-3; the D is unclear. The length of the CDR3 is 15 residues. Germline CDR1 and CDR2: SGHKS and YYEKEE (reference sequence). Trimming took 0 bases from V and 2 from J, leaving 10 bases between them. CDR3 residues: CASSLVAENTDTQYF. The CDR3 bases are TGTGCCAGCAGCTTGGTCGCGGAGAACACAGATACGCAGTATTTT.

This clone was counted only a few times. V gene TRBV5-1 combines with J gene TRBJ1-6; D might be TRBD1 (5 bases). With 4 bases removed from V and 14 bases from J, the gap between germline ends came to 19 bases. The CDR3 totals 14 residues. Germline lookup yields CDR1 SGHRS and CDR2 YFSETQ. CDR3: CASSPEPGLQALHF. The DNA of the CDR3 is TGCGCCAGCAGCCCGGAACCGGGACTTCAGGCCCTCCACTTT.

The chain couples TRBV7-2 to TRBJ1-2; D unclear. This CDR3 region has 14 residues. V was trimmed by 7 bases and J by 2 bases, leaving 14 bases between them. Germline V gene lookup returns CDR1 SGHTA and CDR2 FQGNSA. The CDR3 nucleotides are TGTGCCAGCACCCCCGGCGGAATCAACTATGGCTACACCTTC. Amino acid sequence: CASTPGGINYGYTF.

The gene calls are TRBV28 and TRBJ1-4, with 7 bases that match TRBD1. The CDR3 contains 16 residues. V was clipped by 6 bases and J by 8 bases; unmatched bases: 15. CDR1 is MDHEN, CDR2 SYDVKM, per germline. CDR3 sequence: CASSPIYREGGEKLFF. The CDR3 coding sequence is TGTGCCAGCAGCCCAATCTACAGGGAAGGGGGCGAAAAACTGTTTTTT.